Listed here are 27 T cell receptor beta chains from one sample, sequenced in a study of cytomegalovirus exposure and HLA in healthy donors. The PCR was carried out with 60 Vbeta primers and 13 Jbeta primers. The repertoire was sequenced with immunoSEQ multiplex PCR; TCRdb's copy has only in-frame clones and lacks some. The sample holds about 190,000 clones, roughly 80% seen once. Source material: PBMCs. Receptors were obtained from a woman aged 18-29 years in good health and CMV-seronegative.

V usage is TRBV29-1 and J usage is TRBJ1-2; 9 positions agree with TRBD1. J was trimmed by 12 bases and V by 2 bases; bases with no gene match: 7. Germline CDR1 SQVTM, CDR2 ANQGSEA. CDR3 length: 12 amino acids. The DNA of the CDR3 is TGCAGCGTTGAACATCGGGGACAGGGTCACACCTTC. It translates to CSVEHRGQGHTF.

This clone was recorded only once. The chain joins TRBV19 to TRBJ2-3; 7 bases fit TRBD1. The germline CDR1 and CDR2 sequences are LNHDA and SQIVND (reference sequence). Trimming cost V 5 bases and J 4 bases; bases outside gene matches: 12. This CDR3 region has 16 residues. In DNA form, the CDR3 reads TGTGCCAGTAGTCGACTCAGGGGGATAGGGGCAGATACGCAGTATTTT. Translated: CASSRLRGIGADTQYF.

The chain has TRBV7-8 and TRBJ2-3, with TRBD2 matching over 9 bases. Trimming removed 5 bases from V and 3 bases from J; junction bases left unmatched: 6. CDR3 size: 15 residues. The germline gives CDR1 SGHVS, CDR2 FQNEAQ. The CDR3 region has the DNA TGTGCCAGCAGCCTATACCTAGCGGGGACAGATACGCAGTATTTT. Encoded protein: CASSLYLAGTDTQYF.

The chain uses TRBV19 and TRBJ1-5, with D perhaps TRBD1 (5 bases). Between the trimmed V and J ends, which lost 8 bases and 5 bases, there was a span of 16 bases. CDR3 length: 14 amino acids. The germline CDR1 and CDR2 sequences are LNHDA and SQIVND (reference sequence). In DNA, the CDR3 is TGTGCCAGTCAGACAGCTAATGTTGATCAGCCCCAGCATTTT. Translated, it gives CASQTANVDQPQHF.

V and J are TRBV9 and TRBJ2-5, with 8 bases aligning to TRBD1. The DNA end favors TRBJ2-7, so the J call may be wrong. This CDR3 comprises 14 residues. Germline V lookup: CDR1 SGDLS, CDR2 YYNGEE. CDR3 bases: TGTGCCAGCAGCGTAGGGACAGGGCCCTACGAGCAGTACTTC. Protein product: CASSVGTGPYEQYF.

The chain employs TRBV5-1 and TRBJ2-3; the D is unclear. Germline V CDR1 and CDR2: SGHRS, YFSETQ. V was clipped by 2 bases and J by 2 bases, with 3 bases between them. The CDR3 sequence is 12 residues long. The CDR3 here is CASSFNTDTQYF. The DNA for the CDR3 is TGCGCCAGCAGCTTTAACACAGATACGCAGTATTTT. The full variable domain, rest sourced from reference TRBV5-1 and TRBJ2-3, is KAGVTQTPRYLIKTRGQQVTLSCSPISGHRSVSWYQQTPGQGLQFLFEYFSETQRNKGNFPGRFSGRQFSNSRSEMNVSTLELGDSALYLCASSFNTDTQYFGPGTRLTVL.

The V gene is TRBV4-3, the J gene TRBJ2-1; TRBD2 aligns across 8 bases. The V gene end was trimmed by 3 bases and the J gene end by 4 bases; junction bases not matched to a gene: 5. Germline V gene sequence: CDR1 LGHNA, CDR2 YSLEER. This CDR3 has 15 amino acids. As DNA, the CDR3 is TGCGCCAGCAGCCAGCCCGGGGGGGGGTACAATGAGCAGTTCTTC. It yields the protein CASSQPGGGYNEQFF.

As to this clone: The junction shows a germline mismatch at one end, possibly a read error. The chain combines TRBV7-9 with TRBJ2-7, with TRBD2 matching over 10 bases. CDR1 is SEHNR and CDR2 is FQNEAQ in the germline V gene (reference sequence). The CDR3 has 16 amino acids. CDR3 protein: CSSSPRDLAGAYEQYF. CDR3 DNA: TGTTCCAGCAGCCCCCGGGATCTAGCGGGGGCCTACGAGCAGTACTTC.

This clone has only a few counts. V is TRBV14 and J is TRBJ1-2; D ambiguous. Per the germline V gene, CDR1 is SGHDN and CDR2 is FVKESK. V lost 4 bases and J 3 bases, leaving 9 bases between the germline ends. The CDR3 is 13 residues long. The CDR3 DNA reads as TGTGCCAGCAGCCTACAGACGGACTATGGCTACACCTTC. It is translated as CASSLQTDYGYTF.

This clone is a singleton in its sample. The chain carries TRBV10-1 and TRBJ2-7, with 10 bases lining up with TRBD2. The J segment lost 6 bases and the V segment lost 10 bases, leaving 24 bases of the junction unmatched. Germline V gene data show CDR1 as WNHNN and CDR2 as SYGVQD (reference sequence). The CDR3 runs 18 residues. CDR3 nucleotides: TGCGCCACCACACCGGAGAGGAGCGGGAGGGCCCAAAAGAGCGAGCAGTACTTC. Amino acid sequence: CATTPERSGRAQKSEQYF.

The rearrangement links TRBV4-3 to TRBJ2-3; D gene uncertain. V shed 0 bases and J shed 0 bases, with 4 bases lying between them. The CDR3 is 14 amino acids. Looked up from germline, CDR1 is LGHNA and CDR2 is YSLEER. The CDR3 DNA reads as TGCGCCAGCAGCCAAGACCGTAGCACAGATACGCAGTATTTT. Amino acid sequence: CASSQDRSTDTQYF.

This chain joins TRBV27 and TRBJ2-7; TRBD2 matches at 8 bases. With V trimmed by 8 bases and J by 9 bases, 6 bases remained unmatched. Germline V gene data show CDR1 as MNHEY and CDR2 as SMNVEV (reference sequence). The CDR3 is made up of 11 amino acids. CDR3 protein: CASLGRGVQYF. The CDR3 coding sequence is TGTGCCAGCCTCGGGAGGGGGGTGCAGTACTTC.

The chain carries TRBV5-1 and TRBJ2-3, with a tentative D call TRBD1 (6 bases). Germline CDR1 and CDR2: SGHRS and YFSETQ. Trimming took 4 bases from V and 6 from J, leaving 15 bases between them. This CDR3 is 14 amino acids long. The CDR3 DNA reads as TGCGCCAGCAGCCCGAGGGGGATAATTGATACGCAGTATTTT. This sequence encodes CASSPRGIIDTQYF.

V gene TRBV30 combines with J gene TRBJ2-1; 8 bases fit TRBD2. The CDR3 extends over 16 amino acids. Germline CDR1 is GTSNPN and CDR2 is SVGIG (reference sequence). Trimming cost V 4 bases and J 8 bases; bases outside gene matches: 16. CDR3 loop: CAWTLRISGVEDEQFF. CDR3 nucleotides: TGTGCCTGGACCTTACGGATTAGCGGGGTTGAGGATGAGCAGTTCTTC. Together with reference TRBV30 and TRBJ2-1, the CDR3 gives the full variable domain: SQTIHQWPATLVQPVGSPLSLECTVEGTSNPNLYWYRQAAGRGLQLLFYSVGIGQISSEVPQNLSASRPQDRQFILSSKKLLLSDSGFYLCAWTLRISGVEDEQFFGPGTRLTVL.

The count of this clone is one. The V and J genes are TRBV7-6 and TRBJ2-3, with D possibly being TRBD2 (5 bases). The V gene's germline CDR1 is SGHVS and CDR2 FNYEAQ. This CDR3 region has 16 residues. V was trimmed by 1 base and J by 6 bases, leaving 17 bases between them. The CDR3 spells CASSLESWRALDTQYF. The CDR3 coding sequence is TGTGCCAGCAGCTTAGAGAGTTGGCGGGCTTTGGATACGCAGTATTTT.

This rearrangement joins TRBV28 to TRBJ1-2; D is unresolved. Germline assignment: CDR1 MDHEN and CDR2 SYDVKM. Trimming stripped 6 bases from V and 11 bases from J, with 16 bases between. This CDR3 has 12 amino acids. The CDR3: CASREPTAAYTF. CDR3 DNA sequence: TGTGCCAGCAGAGAACCGACCGCGGCGTACACCTTC.

The chain combines TRBV25-1 with TRBJ1-2; TRBD1 is a possible D gene (5 bases). V was trimmed by 6 bases and J by 0 bases, leaving 20 bases between them. CDR1 and CDR2 (germline): MGHDK, SYGVNS. This CDR3 is 17 amino acids long. The CDR3 sequence is CASRVGQGEEANYGYTF. CDR3 DNA sequence: TGTGCCAGCAGGGTAGGGCAGGGTGAAGAAGCTAACTATGGCTACACCTTC.

The chain combines TRBV5-6 with TRBJ1-2; D remains unclear. Germline CDR1 reads SGHDT; CDR2 reads YYEEEE. CDR3 length: 15 amino acids. Trimming shortened V by 4 bases and J by 5 bases, and 18 bases separated the two germline ends. The CDR3 DNA follows: TGTGCCAGCAGCCCCACCGCCTCTTCCAGATATGGCTACACCTTC. Its translation: CASSPTASSRYGYTF.

The chain links TRBV27 to TRBJ1-1; no definite D call. Trimming took 5 bases from V and 0 from J, leaving 10 bases between them. The CDR3 totals 14 residues. Germline loops: CDR1 MNHEY, CDR2 SMNVEV (reference sequence). CDR3 bases: TGTGCCAGCAGTCCACGGAGACTGAACACTGAAGCTTTCTTT. As protein: CASSPRRLNTEAFF.

Here the CDR3 reads CASSRAGTVFTGELFF. In nucleotides, the CDR3 is TGTGCCAGCAGCAGGGCGGGGACAGTATTTACCGGGGAGCTGTTTTTT. The chain uses TRBV4-2 and TRBJ2-2, with D possibly TRBD1 on 7 matching bases. This CDR3 contains 16 residues. Germline CDR1 LGHNA, CDR2 YNFKEQ. V was pared by 5 bases and J by 5 bases, with 18 bases between.

This chain connects TRBV15 to TRBJ2-7; 10 bases fit TRBD1. The V gene's germline CDR1 is LNHNV and CDR2 YYDKDF (reference sequence). Losses at the gene ends were 5 bases for V and 3 bases for J; bases not matched to a gene: 7. The CDR3 spans 15 residues. CDR3 sequence: CATSGPGTGDYEQYF. DNA of the CDR3: TGTGCCACCAGCGGACCCGGGACAGGGGACTACGAGCAGTACTTC.

The V call is TRBV7-2, the J call TRBJ1-2; tentatively, D is TRBD1 (6 bases). Between the trimmed V and J ends, which lost 1 base and 4 bases, there was a span of 10 bases. The CDR3 has 14 amino acids. Germline CDR1 is SGHTA and CDR2 is FQGNSA. The DNA of the CDR3 is TGTGCCAGCAGCTTAGTGGGGGCCGGCTATGGCTACACCTTC. Translating it yields CASSLVGAGYGYTF.

J is TRBJ2-1 and V is TRBV27; 11 bases match TRBD2. The CDR3 is 14 residues long. Germline V lookup: CDR1 MNHEY, CDR2 SMNVEV (reference sequence). V shed 4 bases and J 8 bases; nucleotides not matched to a gene: 4. DNA for the CDR3: TGTGCCAGCAGTTCACCGGGACTAGCGGATGAGCAGTTCTTC. Translation: CASSSPGLADEQFF.

The chain has TRBV7-2 and TRBJ2-5; 8 bases map to TRBD2. The CDR3 consists of 15 residues. Per germline, CDR1 SGHTA and CDR2 FQGNSA. V shed 5 bases, J shed 3 bases, and the junction held 8 bases outside the gene matches. In DNA, the CDR3 is TGTGCCAGCAGCCCGGGAGCGGGAGTGGAAGAGACCCAGTACTTC. Its translation is CASSPGAGVEETQYF.

The chain employs TRBV30 and TRBJ1-1, with D possibly TRBD1 on 5 matching bases. The germline gives CDR1 GTSNPN, CDR2 SVGIG (reference sequence). V was pared by 0 bases and J by 3 bases, with 8 bases between. This CDR3 has 13 amino acids. The CDR3 spells CAWSVGGDTEAFF. DNA of the CDR3: TGTGCCTGGAGTGTTGGGGGGGACACTGAAGCTTTCTTT.

This clone has more than one count but fewer than ten. The rearrangement links TRBV6-5 to TRBJ1-1; the match to TRBD1 covers 7 bases. The CDR3 length is 13 residues. Germline V CDR1 and CDR2: MNHEY, SVGAGI. V lost 5 bases and J lost 6; bases outside the gene matches: 6. CDR3 sequence: CASSIQGRSEAFF. The CDR3, as DNA: TGTGCCAGCAGTATACAGGGGCGATCTGAAGCTTTCTTT.

The chain joins TRBV9 to TRBJ2-5; a weak D match, TRBD2 (6 bases). The CDR3 has 16 residues. V was trimmed by 0 bases and J by 0 bases, leaving 12 bases between them. Germline CDR1 and CDR2: SGDLS and YYNGEE. The CDR3 region has the DNA TGTGCCAGCAGCGTAGGGCGGGGAACATACCAAGAGACCCAGTACTTC. This gives the protein CASSVGRGTYQETQYF. Combining the CDR3 with reference TRBV9 and TRBJ2-5 gives the whole variable domain DSGVTQTPKHLITATGQRVTLRCSPRSGDLSVYWYQQSLDQGLQFLIQYYNGEERAKGNILERFSAQQFPDLHSELNLSSLELGDSALYFCASSVGRGTYQETQYFGPGTRLLVL.